The sequence of this T cell receptor beta chain was determined in a study of T cell repertoires in ileal Crohn's disease. Overall study context: At surgery, about 38% of patients smoked, with median disease duration 7.9 years. M6 samples are neoterminal ileum biopsies from postoperative colonoscopy.

In the case of this clone: What it recognizes is unknown.

Assay: immunoSEQ multiplex PCR; the TCRdb copy retains only in-frame clones and omits some. Of about 12,000 clones listed, 75% to 85% are singletons. Broader study findings: Clonal expansions were more frequent in active smokers than non-smokers at surgery.

Time point here: neoterminal ileum biopsy at postoperative endoscopy, about 6 months after surgery. Eligibility required adulthood, ileal or ileocolonic Crohn's disease and indicated ileocolonic resection. This CDR3 spans 13 amino acids. Germline V gives CDR1 SGHRS, CDR2 YFSETQ. V lost 4 bases and J lost 8; bases outside the gene matches: 6. The sample was ileal tissue. The chain couples TRBV5-1 to TRBJ1-2; 9 bases map to TRBD1. The clonotype comes from an adult with Crohn's disease. The DNA of the CDR3 is TGCGCCAGCAGCCAAGGACAGGGGTGGGGCTACACCTTC. Amino acid sequence: CASSQGQGWGYTF. The variable domain in full, with the rest retrieved from reference TRBV5-1 and TRBJ1-2, is KAGVTQTPRYLIKTRGQQVTLSCSPISGHRSVSWYQQTPGQGLQFLFEYFSETQRNKGNFPGRFSGRQFSNSRSEMNVSTLELGDSALYLCASSQGQGWGYTFGSGTRLTVV.